The T cell receptor (beta chain) described here comes from a study of T cell responses to AZD1222 COVID-19 vaccine. Repertoires were generated with immunoSEQ multiplex PCR, while TCRdb's copy carries only in-frame clones and drops some. The repertoire has roughly 100,000 clones, around 82% of them found once; the top ten carry over 15%. V dropped 8 bases and J dropped 6 bases, with 23 bases sitting between them. This CDR3 comprises 16 residues. Germline loops: CDR1 LNHNV, CDR2 YYDKDF (reference sequence). This TCR came from an adult in good health. The chain carries TRBV15 and TRBJ2-1, with a possible D match to TRBD1 (6 bases). The sequencing here drew on peripheral blood, taken on day 0 of AZD1222 vaccination. CDR3 sequence (DNA): TGTGCCACCCGGGCAGGGGACCTCCAAAAGGTCAATGAGCAGTTCTTC. It translates to CATRAGDLQKVNEQFF.